One and the same sample provided the 26 T cell receptor beta chains below, sequenced in a study of blood T cell repertoires in COVID-19. Method: immunoSEQ multiplex PCR; TCRdb's copy keeps in-frame clones and lacks some. The table shows about 100,000 clones, with approximately 90% occurring only once. The sample consisted of peripheral blood. The receptor source for this set is a man aged 60 to 69 with acute or convalescent COVID-19.

This chain connects TRBV28 to TRBJ1-2; perhaps TRBD1 as D (5 bases). V was trimmed by 2 bases and J by 7 bases, leaving 17 bases between them. CDR1 and CDR2 from the germline V gene are MDHEN and SYDVKM. The CDR3 runs to 15 residues. CDR3 bases: TGTGCCAGCAGTTTAATGTCGGGGGTGCGGGGTGGCTACACCTTC. This codes for CASSLMSGVRGGYTF.

V is TRBV10-2 and J is TRBJ1-1; the D is unclear. CDR1 is WSHSY, CDR2 SAAADI, per germline. Trimming took off 4 bases at V and 1 base at J, with 4 bases between the two ends. The CDR3 sequence is 12 residues long. The CDR3 spells CASSVANTEAFF. The CDR3 DNA follows: TGCGCCAGCAGTGTGGCGAACACTGAAGCTTTCTTT.

The V and J genes are TRBV7-6 and TRBJ2-2; 7 positions match TRBD1. CDR1 and CDR2 from the germline V gene are SGHVS and FNYEAQ. J gave up 1 base and V 2 bases, and 10 bases lay outside the gene matches. This CDR3 has 18 residues. The CDR3 reads CASSLSLLGQRNTGELFF. CDR3 nucleotide sequence: TGTGCCAGCAGCTTATCTCTGTTGGGACAGAGGAACACCGGGGAGCTGTTTTTT.

This chain uses TRBV27 with TRBJ2-7; 8 positions match TRBD2. The germline V gene has CDR1 MNHEY and CDR2 SMNVEV (reference sequence). The CDR3 covers 14 residues. V lost 8 bases to trimming and J lost 5 bases; unmatched junction nucleotides: 11. CDR3 in DNA: TGTGCCAGCCGGGGGGGTTACCTCGGCCACGAGCAGTACTTC. Protein product: CASRGGYLGHEQYF.

V gene TRBV18 combines with J gene TRBJ2-3; D is undetermined. Germline values: CDR1 KGHSH, CDR2 LQKENI. The CDR3 is 13 amino acids. Trimming took off 3 bases at V and 3 bases at J, with 7 bases between the two ends. CDR3 in amino acids: CASSPPFTDTQYF. The DNA of the CDR3 is TGTGCCAGCTCACCTCCATTTACAGATACGCAGTATTTT.

The rearrangement links TRBV28 to TRBJ1-1; D remains ambiguous. Germline-derived CDR1 and CDR2 are MDHEN and SYDVKM. Trimming left V 3 bases short and J 1 base short, with 9 bases between. The CDR3 totals 14 residues. CDR3 loop: CASSLLPGNTEAFF. The CDR3, as DNA: TGTGCCAGCAGTTTGCTTCCAGGGAACACTGAAGCTTTCTTT.

The chain employs TRBV5-1 and TRBJ1-2, with 9 bases aligning to TRBD1. CDR3 length: 20 amino acids. Losses at the gene ends were 0 bases for V and 2 bases for J; bases not matched to a gene: 17. The germline V gene encodes CDR1 SGHRS and CDR2 YFSETQ. The CDR3 loop is CASSLGERRTGEELNYGYTF. The CDR3 DNA reads as TGCGCCAGCAGCTTGGGAGAACGCCGGACAGGGGAGGAACTCAACTATGGCTACACCTTC.

This clone was observed many times. The rearrangement uses TRBV5-1 and TRBJ2-2, with 11 bases matching TRBD1. V gave up 4 bases and J gave up 6 bases; unmatched junction bases: 5. This CDR3 contains 15 residues. Per the germline V gene, CDR1 is SGHRS and CDR2 is YFSETQ. The CDR3 here is CASSPGDRGAGELFF. In nucleotides, the CDR3 is TGCGCCAGCAGCCCCGGGGACAGGGGGGCCGGGGAGCTGTTTTTT.

The chain is built from TRBV14 and TRBJ2-5, with D maybe TRBD1 (5 bases). CDR1 is SGHDN, CDR2 FVKESK, per germline. The CDR3 is made up of 16 amino acids. With 3 bases removed from V and 0 bases from J, the gap between germline ends came to 14 bases. In nucleotides, the CDR3 is TGTGCCAGCAGCCAGAGAAGCAGGGCGTACCAAGAGACCCAGTACTTC. Its translation: CASSQRSRAYQETQYF.

The chain carries TRBV4-1 and TRBJ1-5; 8 bases line up with TRBD1. The V and J ends lost 1 base and 7 bases, in that order; junction bases with no gene match: 9. The CDR3 is 16 residues long. Germline V gives CDR1 MGHRA, CDR2 YSYEKL. CDR3: CASSQVLETGAQPQHF. Here the CDR3 DNA reads TGCGCCAGCAGCCAAGTTCTCGAGACAGGGGCGCAGCCCCAGCATTTT.

The V and J genes are TRBV3-1 (or the pseudogene TRBV3-2) and TRBJ1-1; D is possibly TRBD1 (5 bases). This CDR3 has 15 amino acids. Germline loops: CDR1 LGHDT, CDR2 YNNKEL (reference sequence). V lost 1 base, J lost 4 bases, and 13 bases lay in between. CDR3 in DNA: TGTGCCAGCAGCCAAGGGGCCCAGGGTGGCACTGAAGCTTTCTTT. Amino acids: CASSQGAQGGTEAFF.

V usage is TRBV4-1 and J usage is TRBJ1-6; a weak D match, TRBD1 (6 bases). The CDR3 totals 14 residues. V gave up 1 base and J gave up 10 bases, with 11 bases separating them. Germline V lookup: CDR1 MGHRA, CDR2 YSYEKL. The CDR3 region has the DNA TGCGCCAGCAGCCAAGTGGACAGTATCTCACCCCTCCACTTT. Translated, it gives CASSQVDSISPLHF.

The J gene is TRBJ2-2, the V gene TRBV18, with TRBD1 as a possible D gene (5 bases). Trimming shortened V by 3 bases and J by 5 bases, and 10 bases separated the two germline ends. The CDR3 has 14 amino acids. Per the germline V gene, CDR1 is KGHSH and CDR2 is LQKENI. This chain's CDR3 is CASSPGHKTGELFF. CDR3 DNA sequence: TGTGCCAGCTCACCCGGACACAAAACCGGGGAGCTGTTTTTT. Together with reference TRBV18 and TRBJ2-2, the CDR3 gives the full variable domain: NAGVMQNPRHLVRRRGQEARLRCSPMKGHSHVYWYRQLPEEGLKFMVYLQKENIIDESGMPKERFSAEFPKEGPSILRIQQVVRGDSAAYFCASSPGHKTGELFFGEGSRLTVL.

The chain employs TRBV5-1 and TRBJ1-1; D is possibly TRBD1 (5 bases). The CDR3 extends over 13 amino acids. Germline V gene data show CDR1 as SGHRS and CDR2 as YFSETQ. V was clipped by 4 bases and J by 1 base, with 8 bases between them. The CDR3 is CASSPRENTEAFF. CDR3 DNA sequence: TGCGCCAGCAGCCCCAGGGAGAACACTGAAGCTTTCTTT.

CDR3 protein: CASSIHRGQGRVSYNEQFF. As DNA, the CDR3 is TGTGCCAGCAGCATCCACCGGGGACAGGGTCGTGTCTCCTACAATGAGCAGTTCTTC. This chain joins TRBV7-9 and TRBJ2-1, with TRBD1 matching 9 bases. CDR1 is SEHNR and CDR2 is FQNEAQ in the germline V gene (reference sequence). The CDR3 contains 19 residues. The ends lost 5 bases at V and 0 bases at J; junction bases unmatched: 14.

The V call is TRBV27, the J call TRBJ2-3, with 12 nucleotides matching TRBD2. Germline V gene sequence: CDR1 MNHEY, CDR2 SMNVEV (reference sequence). The J segment lost 4 bases and the V segment lost 6 bases, leaving 8 bases of the junction unmatched. CDR3 length: 16 amino acids. The CDR3, as DNA: TGTGCCAGCAGCCCTAGCGGGAGGGCCTTGGCAGATACGCAGTATTTT. Protein product: CASSPSGRALADTQYF.

This chain joins TRBV7-9 and TRBJ2-2; 11 positions agree with TRBD1. The CDR3 consists of 18 residues. CDR1 is SEHNR, CDR2 FQNEAQ, per germline (reference sequence). The V and J ends lost 5 bases and 5 bases, in that order; junction bases with no gene match: 13. The CDR3 region is CASSTRTGGMVETGELFF. The CDR3 nucleotides are TGTGCCAGCAGCACAAGGACAGGGGGCATGGTGGAGACCGGGGAGCTGTTTTTT.

The rearrangement joins TRBV28 to TRBJ2-7; 9 bases agree with TRBD2. Germline lookup yields CDR1 MDHEN and CDR2 SYDVKM. CDR3 length: 15 amino acids. V lost 5 bases to trimming and J lost 2 bases; unmatched junction nucleotides: 7. The CDR3: CASSRVASGTYEQYF. The CDR3 nucleotides are TGTGCCAGCAGTCGGGTGGCTAGCGGGACCTACGAGCAGTACTTC.

The V gene is TRBV10-3, the J gene TRBJ2-3; 7 bases line up with TRBD2. Trimming cost V 6 bases and J 2 bases; bases outside gene matches: 5. Germline-derived CDR1 and CDR2 are ENHRY and SYGVKD. The length of the CDR3 is 14 residues. The CDR3 loop reads CAIRGGFSTDTQYF. The CDR3, as DNA: TGTGCCATCAGGGGGGGGTTCTCCACAGATACGCAGTATTTT.

J is TRBJ2-2 and V is TRBV5-4, with 7 bases aligning to TRBD1. This CDR3 comprises 17 residues. V trimming: 2 bases; J trimming: 4 bases; junction bases outside the gene matches: 11. Germline V gives CDR1 SGHNT, CDR2 YYREEE (reference sequence). Here the CDR3 reads CASSFGRQGVGTGELFF. In DNA form, the CDR3 reads TGTGCCAGCAGCTTCGGCAGACAGGGTGTCGGCACCGGGGAGCTGTTTTTT.

This chain joins TRBV2 and TRBJ1-2; D is undetermined. Between the trimmed V and J ends, which lost 5 bases and 8 bases, there was a span of 12 bases. The germline V gene has CDR1 SNHLY and CDR2 FYNNEI. This CDR3 spans 12 amino acids. The CDR3 bases are TGTGCCAGCAGTTTTACTGGTCAAGGCTACACCTTC. It codes for CASSFTGQGYTF.

The CDR3 region is CASSFGQGTDTQYF. The CDR3 DNA reads as TGTGCCAGCAGCTTCGGACAGGGCACAGATACGCAGTATTTT. The chain uses TRBV11-3 and TRBJ2-3, with 7 positions matching TRBD1. Germline CDR1 is SGHNT and CDR2 is YENEEA. The trim removed 3 bases at V and 1 base at J, leaving 1 base unmatched. CDR3 size: 14 residues. The full variable domain, with the rest looked up from reference TRBV11-3 and TRBJ2-3, is EAGVVQSPRYKIIEKKQPVAFWCNPISGHNTLYWYLQNLGQGPELLIRYENEEAVDDSQLPKDRFSAERLKGVDSTLKIQPAELGDSAVYLCASSFGQGTDTQYFGPGTRLTVL.

V is TRBV19 and J is TRBJ1-2; D not resolved. Trimming took off 1 base at V and 3 bases at J, with 6 bases between the two ends. The CDR3 consists of 13 residues. Germline values: CDR1 LNHDA, CDR2 SQIVND (reference sequence). The CDR3 reads CASSIAVDYGYTF. Here the CDR3 DNA reads TGTGCCAGTAGTATAGCCGTTGACTATGGCTACACCTTC.

The V and J genes are TRBV6-6 and TRBJ2-5, with a possible D match to TRBD1 (7 bases). The V end was cut by 2 bases, the J end by 4 bases, with 8 bases between. This CDR3 is built from 13 residues. Germline V gene sequence: CDR1 MNHNY, CDR2 SVGAGI (reference sequence). The DNA for the CDR3 is TGTGCCAGCAGTTACCAGGGGGGAGAGACCCAGTACTTC. This gives the protein CASSYQGGETQYF.

The rearrangement uses TRBV5-4 and TRBJ2-3; TRBD2 might be the D (6 bases). The germline CDR1 and CDR2 sequences are SGHNT and YYREEE (reference sequence). Between the trimmed V and J ends, which lost 4 bases and 5 bases, there was a span of 23 bases. CDR3 size: 17 residues. The CDR3 reads CASSPAASRAEGDTQYF. The CDR3 bases are TGTGCCAGCAGCCCCGCGGCTAGCAGGGCGGAGGGAGATACGCAGTATTTT.

V and J are TRBV5-1 and TRBJ1-2; TRBD1 matches at 10 bases. The CDR3 runs 14 residues. CDR1 and CDR2 from the germline V gene are SGHRS and YFSETQ. The V and J ends lost 4 bases and 5 bases, in that order; junction bases with no gene match: 5. As DNA, the CDR3 is TGCGCCAGCAGCATTGGGGACAGGGGATATGGCTACACCTTC. Its protein product is CASSIGDRGYGYTF.